This is a list of T cell receptor beta chains from one sample in a study of cytomegalovirus exposure and HLA in healthy donors. Clones were sequenced by immunoSEQ multiplex PCR, and TCRdb holds only the in-frame ones, with some missing. The table has approximately 99,000 clones, around 85% seen once; the top ten hold 5.2%. Material for sequencing was PBMCs. Every receptor here comes from a man between 35 and 55 years old in good health and CMV-seropositive. CDR3s include the opening cysteine and the closing phenylalanine or tryptophan. The D gene is left open where the match is weak. Clone size is shown for a subset of rows, as once, few, many or a class of expanded clone.

V,size,J,D,CDR3,DNA
TRBV10-2,NA,TRBJ1-2,NA,CASAGVNGYGYTF,TGCGCCAGCGCGGGGGTGAATGGCTATGGCTACACCTTC
TRBV5-4,NA,TRBJ1-2,NA,CASNPDSSGPYGYTF,TGTGCCAGCAACCCGGACAGCTCGGGACCTTATGGCTACACCTTC
TRBV9,NA,TRBJ2-3,TRBD1,CASSVGWTGNTDTQYF,TGTGCCAGCAGCGTAGGTTGGACAGGCAACACAGATACGCAGTATTTT
TRBV28,NA,TRBJ1-2,TRBD1,CASSLQGARRYTF,TGTGCCAGCAGTTTGCAGGGGGCGCGTCGCTACACCTTC
TRBV2,NA,TRBJ1-5,TRBD1,CASSPGGGQPQHF,TGTGCCAGCAGTCCAGGGGGCGGTCAGCCCCAGCATTTT
TRBV4-1,NA,TRBJ2-2,TRBD2,CASSLSGRNTGELFF,TGCGCCAGCAGCCTAAGCGGGAGGAACACCGGGGAGCTGTTTTTT
TRBV19,NA,TRBJ2-3,NA,CASMVLHGGTDTQYF,TGTGCCAGTATGGTCCTCCACGGGGGCACAGATACGCAGTATTTT
TRBV5-1,NA,TRBJ2-7,TRBD1,CASSLYPGGYEQYF,TGCGCCAGCAGCTTGTATCCAGGGGGCTACGAGCAGTACTTC
TRBV19,NA,TRBJ1-5,TRBD1,CASSIIGETGGQPQHF,TGTGCCAGTAGTATTATTGGCGAGACAGGGGGGCAGCCCCAGCATTTT
TRBV7-8,NA,TRBJ2-7,NA,CASSPYKRLVAYEQYF,TGTGCCAGCAGCCCGTATAAGAGGCTTGTGGCCTACGAGCAGTACTTC
TRBV30,NA,TRBJ2-7,TRBD1,CAWSVGQGVSLLSYEQYF,TGTGCCTGGAGTGTTGGTCAGGGGGTCTCACTATTATCCTACGAGCAGTACTTC
TRBV2,once,TRBJ2-7,NA,CASSESASYEQYF,TGTGCCAGCAGTGAGAGCGCGTCCTACGAGCAGTACTTC
TRBV12-2,NA,TRBJ1-5,NA,CASRLAGQGVWGGNQPQHF,TGTGCAAGTCGCTTAGCAGGACAGGGCGTTTGGGGGGGCAATCAGCCCCAGCATTTT
TRBV11-2,NA,TRBJ2-2,NA,CASSLFGTPNTGELFF,TGTGCCAGCAGCCTCTTTGGGACACCGAACACCGGGGAGCTGTTTTTT
TRBV28,NA,TRBJ1-1,NA,CASRPTGRNEAFF,TGTGCCAGCAGACCTACAGGGCGAAATGAAGCTTTCTTT
TRBV6-1,NA,TRBJ1-1,TRBD1,CASGRQATGATEAFF,TGTGCCAGTGGGAGGCAGGCAACAGGGGCCACTGAAGCTTTCTTT
TRBV13,once,TRBJ1-1,NA,CASSLGQGATEAFF,TGTGCCAGCAGCTTAGGGCAAGGGGCCACTGAAGCTTTCTTT
TRBV1,NA,TRBJ2-2,NA,CTSSRPGLGIAGELFF,TGCACCAGCAGTCGACCGGGACTCGGGATTGCCGGGGAGCTGTTTTTT